Below, 24 T cell receptor beta chains from the same sample are listed, as sequenced in a study of blood T cell repertoires in COVID-19. Libraries were prepared by immunoSEQ multiplex PCR; TCRdb keeps only in-frame clonotypes and omits some of them. This table holds some 93,000 clones, about 80% found once. Sample: peripheral blood. The receptors derive from a man aged 65 to 79 with acute or convalescent COVID-19.

The rearrangement joins TRBV24-1 to TRBJ1-1, with a weak D call TRBD1 (6 bases). This CDR3 region has 17 residues. Germline CDR1 KGHDR, CDR2 SFDVKD. Trimming shortened V by 4 bases and J by 5 bases, and 22 bases separated the two germline ends. In DNA, the CDR3 is TGTGCCACCAGTGAATCGACAGGTTGGGGGCGAGGGACTGAAGCTTTCTTT. Amino acid sequence: CATSESTGWGRGTEAFF.

This clone appeared once. CDR3 bases: TGTGCCAGCAGTTTGAGGGGGAGCAATCAGCCCCAGCATTTT. It is translated as CASSLRGSNQPQHF. The chain links TRBV28 to TRBJ1-5, with D possibly matching TRBD1 (6 bases). Trimming removed 3 bases from V and 1 base from J, with 7 bases in between. The CDR3 runs to 14 residues. Germline CDR1 reads MDHEN; CDR2 reads SYDVKM. Complete variable domain (other parts from reference TRBV28 and TRBJ1-5): DVKVTQSSRYLVKRTGEKVFLECVQDMDHENMFWYRQDPGLGLRLIYFSYDVKMKEKGDIPEGYSVSREKKERFSLILESASTNQTSMYLCASSLRGSNQPQHFGDGTRLSIL.

The V and J genes are TRBV27 and TRBJ2-1, with no clear D. Germline values: CDR1 MNHEY, CDR2 SMNVEV (reference sequence). The length of the CDR3 is 12 residues. The V end lost 5 bases, the J end lost 6 bases, and 8 bases lay between the germline ends. The CDR3 spells CASSVSVNEQFF. CDR3 in DNA: TGTGCCAGCAGTGTGTCAGTCAATGAGCAGTTCTTC.

This chain joins TRBV7-2 and TRBJ2-3; 9 bases fit TRBD1. Looked up from germline, CDR1 is SGHTA and CDR2 is FQGNSA. J gave up 0 bases and V 3 bases, and 4 bases lay outside the gene matches. CDR3 length equals 16 residues. CDR3: CASSLLGQGSTDTQYF. In DNA form, the CDR3 reads TGTGCCAGCAGCTTGCTGGGACAGGGTAGCACAGATACGCAGTATTTT. Based on the CDR3 plus reference TRBV7-2 and TRBJ2-3, the full variable domain is GAGVSQSPSNKVTEKGKDVELRCDPISGHTALYWYRQSLGQGLEFLIYFQGNSAPDKSGLPSDRFSAERTGGSVSTLTIQRTQQEDSAVYLCASSLLGQGSTDTQYFGPGTRLTVL.

The V gene is TRBV27, the J gene TRBJ1-4, with TRBD1 matching 9 bases. The ends lost 4 bases at V and 3 bases at J; junction bases unmatched: 6. CDR1 and CDR2 (germline): MNHEY, SMNVEV (reference sequence). The CDR3 has 16 residues. CDR3 DNA: TGTGCCAGCAGTTCTTCTCGGGACAGGGCTAATGAAAAACTGTTTTTT. Protein product: CASSSSRDRANEKLFF. Full variable domain (missing parts from reference TRBV27 and TRBJ1-4): EAQVTQNPRYLITVTGKKLTVTCSQNMNHEYMSWYRQDPGLGLRQIYYSMNVEVTDKGDVPEGYKVSRKEKRNFPLILESPSPNQTSLYFCASSSSRDRANEKLFFGSGTQLSVL.

The J gene is TRBJ2-2, the V gene TRBV11-3; D remains ambiguous. Trimming removed 5 bases from V and 2 bases from J, with 6 bases in between. This CDR3 comprises 13 residues. Germline lookup yields CDR1 SGHNT and CDR2 YENEEA. Here the CDR3 reads CASSPYNTGELFF. In DNA, the CDR3 is TGTGCCAGCAGCCCCTATAACACCGGGGAGCTGTTTTTT.

The chain uses TRBV7-9 and TRBJ2-7; D perhaps matches TRBD2 (5 bases). With 1 base removed from V and 7 bases from J, the gap between germline ends came to 11 bases. The CDR3 sequence is 13 residues long. CDR1 is SEHNR and CDR2 is FQNEAQ in the germline V gene (reference sequence). CDR3 sequence: CASSLGGRDEQYF. CDR3 bases: TGTGCCAGCAGCTTAGGAGGTCGGGATGAGCAGTACTTC.

The chain is built from TRBV6-2 or TRBV6-3 and TRBJ1-2; tentative D call: TRBD1 (5 bases). The CDR3 is made up of 15 amino acids. CDR1 is MNHEY and CDR2 is SVGEGT in the germline V gene. The V end was cut by 6 bases, the J end by 4 bases, with 18 bases between. The chain's CDR3 is CASSGSGVSTYGYTF. In DNA form, the CDR3 reads TGTGCCAGCAGCGGGTCGGGGGTTTCAACCTATGGCTACACCTTC.

V and J are TRBV5-1 and TRBJ2-1; 7 bases agree with TRBD2. Unmatched junction bases numbered 16, after V lost 7 bases and J lost 12 bases. The germline gives CDR1 SGHRS, CDR2 YFSETQ. The CDR3 length is 14 residues. The CDR3 region is CASSNSSGPFRQFF. DNA of the CDR3: TGCGCCAGCTCGAATTCTAGCGGCCCTTTCCGGCAGTTCTTC.

This clone was picked up a small number of times. This sequence joins TRBV9 and TRBJ2-3, with D tentatively TRBD2 (5 bases). In germline, CDR1 is SGDLS, CDR2 YYNGEE. V was trimmed by 4 bases and J by 2 bases, leaving 11 bases between them. The CDR3 runs to 14 residues. The CDR3 sequence: CASSTRRDTDTQYF. CDR3 sequence (DNA): TGTGCCAGCAGCACCAGACGGGACACAGATACGCAGTATTTT.

The chain has TRBV5-1 and TRBJ1-1; TRBD1 is a possible D gene (5 bases). V lost 4 bases and J 0 bases, leaving 10 bases between the germline ends. Germline V gene data show CDR1 as SGHRS and CDR2 as YFSETQ. This CDR3 region has 14 residues. The CDR3 is CASSRGSMNTEAFF. In nucleotides, the CDR3 is TGCGCCAGCAGCCGGGGGTCCATGAACACTGAAGCTTTCTTT. Using reference TRBV5-1 and TRBJ1-1 for the parts outside the CDR3, the full variable domain is KAGVTQTPRYLIKTRGQQVTLSCSPISGHRSVSWYQQTPGQGLQFLFEYFSETQRNKGNFPGRFSGRQFSNSRSEMNVSTLELGDSALYLCASSRGSMNTEAFFGQGTRLTVV.

The chain employs TRBV10-2 and TRBJ1-5, with D maybe TRBD1 (5 bases). CDR1 and CDR2 (germline): WSHSY, SAAADI. V gave up 6 bases and J gave up 3 bases, with 12 bases separating them. There are 14 residues in the CDR3. The CDR3 loop is CASRGGSNNQPQHF. The CDR3 region has the DNA TGCGCCAGCAGGGGGGGGTCCAACAATCAGCCCCAGCATTTT.

V gene TRBV12-3 or TRBV12-4 combines with J gene TRBJ1-6; D gene unclear. The CDR3 totals 13 residues. V dropped 10 bases and J dropped 7 bases, with 14 bases sitting between them. The CDR3 protein is CATEGASNSPLHF. Here the CDR3 DNA reads TGTGCCACCGAGGGCGCTAGCAATTCACCCCTCCACTTT.

Details on this clone: Other DNA sequences within the sample encode an identical CDR3. The rearrangement joins TRBV18 to TRBJ1-1; 9 positions agree with TRBD1. The J segment lost 5 bases and the V segment lost 2 bases, leaving 3 bases of the junction unmatched. The CDR3 has 14 amino acids. Germline V gene data show CDR1 as KGHSH and CDR2 as LQKENI. The CDR3 loop reads CASSPKQGATEAFF. The CDR3 DNA reads as TGTGCCAGCTCACCAAAACAGGGGGCTACTGAAGCTTTCTTT.

This clone has a single count. The rearrangement joins TRBV27 to TRBJ2-1; D unresolved. Trimming cost V 4 bases and J 5 bases, with 18 bases left between them. The CDR3 contains 16 residues. Germline V gene data show CDR1 as MNHEY and CDR2 as SMNVEV (reference sequence). The CDR3 DNA is TGTGCCAGCAGTTCTTCCCTTGCGGCTTGGCACAATGAGCAGTTCTTC. Its protein product is CASSSSLAAWHNEQFF.

V usage is TRBV5-1 and J usage is TRBJ2-1, with TRBD2 matching 13 bases. The V segment lost 0 bases and the J segment 9 bases; nucleotides outside the gene matches: 6. CDR1 is SGHRS and CDR2 is YFSETQ in the germline V gene. The CDR3 loop spans 16 amino acids. DNA of the CDR3: TGCGCCAGCAGCTTGGGACTAGCGGGGGGCGAGAGTGAGCAGTTCTTC. Protein product: CASSLGLAGGESEQFF.

This chain connects TRBV7-2 to TRBJ1-2; 8 bases are shared with TRBD1. The V gene end was trimmed by 5 bases and the J gene end by 2 bases; junction bases not matched to a gene: 7. CDR3 length equals 15 residues. In germline, CDR1 is SGHTA, CDR2 FQGNSA. CDR3 protein: CASSTTGGRNYGYTF. CDR3 bases: TGTGCCAGCAGCACCACAGGGGGGAGGAACTATGGCTACACCTTC.

This clone appeared a few times. The chain joins TRBV21-1 to TRBJ1-2; the table's D call TRBD1 went unverified against the DNA. TRBV21-1 is a documented pseudogene. CDR3 size: 16 residues. The CDR3, as DNA: TGTGCCAGCAGCATGCCCTACAGGGGAAGGGGGTATGGCTACACCTTC. It codes for CASSMPYRGRGYGYTF.

This chain uses TRBV20-1 with TRBJ1-6; perhaps TRBD1 as D (5 bases). Germline CDR1 and CDR2: DFQATT and SNEGSKA (reference sequence). Deletions cut 3 bases from V and 8 bases from J, with 5 bases between. The CDR3 sequence is 11 residues long. Written as DNA, the CDR3 is TGCAGTGCTAGGACAGATTCACCCCTCCACTTT. Translating it yields CSARTDSPLHF.

V gene TRBV30 combines with J gene TRBJ2-7; D unclear. Trimming took off 0 bases at V and 4 bases at J, with 7 bases between the two ends. The CDR3 has 12 amino acids. Germline V gene lookup returns CDR1 GTSNPN and CDR2 SVGIG (reference sequence). CDR3 DNA: TGTGCCTGGAGTGTAGATAGATACGAGCAGTACTTC. Its protein is CAWSVDRYEQYF.

V gene TRBV6-5 combines with J gene TRBJ1-5; a weak D match, TRBD1 (5 bases). CDR1 MNHEY and CDR2 SVGAGI come from the germline V gene. V lost 6 bases and J 4 bases, leaving 10 bases between the germline ends. CDR3 size: 13 residues. The CDR3 DNA follows: TGTGCCAGCAGCGGGGGGGGAAATCAGCCCCAGCATTTT. It translates to CASSGGGNQPQHF.

The rearrangement joins TRBV11-2 to TRBJ1-1; D is possibly TRBD1 (5 bases). This CDR3 spans 14 amino acids. Germline V gene data show CDR1 as SGHAT and CDR2 as FQNNGV. The ends were cut back, 4 bases at V and 4 bases at J, with 13 bases in the middle. The CDR3 here is CASSSPTRVTEAFF. In DNA form, the CDR3 reads TGTGCCAGCAGCTCCCCGACCAGGGTCACTGAAGCTTTCTTT.

J is TRBJ2-3 and V is TRBV27; 7 positions agree with TRBD2. V shed 1 base, J shed 5 bases, and the junction held 3 bases outside the gene matches. This CDR3 contains 14 residues. Germline CDR1 and CDR2: MNHEY and SMNVEV (reference sequence). In DNA, the CDR3 is TGTGCCAGCAGTTTATGGGAGGGTAGAGATACGCAGTATTTT. Translating gives CASSLWEGRDTQYF.

The J gene is TRBJ2-3, the V gene TRBV3-1 (or the pseudogene TRBV3-2), with D possibly matching TRBD1 (6 bases). The CDR3 has 15 amino acids. The germline V and J ends were trimmed by 5 bases and 0 bases, with 12 bases remaining between them. Germline CDR1 and CDR2: LGHDT and YNNKEL (reference sequence). CDR3 in DNA: TGTGCCAGCAGCGGTGGGGGCGGGAGCACAGATACGCAGTATTTT. Amino acids: CASSGGGGSTDTQYF.